The source of this T cell receptor beta chain is a study of brain T cells in children with intractable seizures. Here immunoSEQ multiplex PCR was the method, and the copy in TCRdb shows in-frame clones only, minus some. The table shows 110,000 or so clones, with 85% to 95% occurring only once. CDR1 SGHNT and CDR2 YENEEA come from the germline V gene. The CDR3 runs to 15 residues. V lost 5 bases and J 2 bases, leaving 16 bases between the germline ends. The sample in question was peripheral blood, obtained at surgery. V is TRBV11-3 and J is TRBJ2-7; D ambiguous. The origin of this receptor is a boy in the first two years of life with hemimegalencephaly and intractable seizures. This CDR3 reads CASSVQWSATYEQYF. The DNA for the CDR3 is TGTGCCAGCAGCGTTCAGTGGTCAGCTACCTACGAGCAGTACTTC.